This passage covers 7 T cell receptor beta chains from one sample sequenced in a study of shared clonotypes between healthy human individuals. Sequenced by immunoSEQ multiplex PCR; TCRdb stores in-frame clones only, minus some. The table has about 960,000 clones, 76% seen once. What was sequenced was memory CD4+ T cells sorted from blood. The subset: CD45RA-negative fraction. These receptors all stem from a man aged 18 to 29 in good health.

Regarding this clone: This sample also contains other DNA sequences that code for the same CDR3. The chain's CDR3 is CAWRAPGQSHSPLHF. The CDR3 DNA reads TGTGCCTGGAGAGCACCGGGACAGTCGCATTCACCCCTCCACTTT. The chain uses TRBV30 and TRBJ1-6; 7 bases match TRBD1. The CDR3 contains 15 residues. CDR1 is GTSNPN, CDR2 SVGIG, per germline (reference sequence). After removal of 3 bases from V and 8 bases from J, the junction contained 10 bases not matched to a gene.

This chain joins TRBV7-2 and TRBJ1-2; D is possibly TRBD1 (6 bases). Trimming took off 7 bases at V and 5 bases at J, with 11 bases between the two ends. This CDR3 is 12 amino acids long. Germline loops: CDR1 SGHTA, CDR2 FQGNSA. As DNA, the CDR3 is TGTGCCAGCACCGTTCAGGGGTATGGCTACACCTTC. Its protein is CASTVQGYGYTF.

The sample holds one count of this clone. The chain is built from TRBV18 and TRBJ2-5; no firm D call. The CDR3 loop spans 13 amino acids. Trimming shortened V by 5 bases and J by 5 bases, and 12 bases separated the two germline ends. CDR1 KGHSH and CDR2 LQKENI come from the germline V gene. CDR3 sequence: CASSKEIEETQYF. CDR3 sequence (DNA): TGTGCCAGCTCAAAGGAGATAGAGGAGACCCAGTACTTC.

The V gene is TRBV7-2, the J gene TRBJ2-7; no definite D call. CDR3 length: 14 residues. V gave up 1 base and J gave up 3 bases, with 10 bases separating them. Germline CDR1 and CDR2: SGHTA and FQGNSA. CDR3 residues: CASSLEGSVYEQYF. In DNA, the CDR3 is TGTGCCAGCAGCTTAGAGGGTTCGGTCTACGAGCAGTACTTC.

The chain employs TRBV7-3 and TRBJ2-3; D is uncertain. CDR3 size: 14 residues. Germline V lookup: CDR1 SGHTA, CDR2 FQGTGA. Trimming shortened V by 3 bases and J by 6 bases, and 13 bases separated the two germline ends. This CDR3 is CASSFSHIKDTQYF. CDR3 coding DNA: TGTGCCAGCAGCTTCTCCCACATTAAGGATACGCAGTATTTT.

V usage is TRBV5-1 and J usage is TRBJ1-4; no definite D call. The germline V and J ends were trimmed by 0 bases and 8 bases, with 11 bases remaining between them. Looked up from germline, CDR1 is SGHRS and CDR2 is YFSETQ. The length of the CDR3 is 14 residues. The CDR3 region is CASSLAGKGEKLFF. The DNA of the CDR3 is TGCGCCAGCAGCTTGGCAGGAAAGGGCGAAAAACTGTTTTTT.

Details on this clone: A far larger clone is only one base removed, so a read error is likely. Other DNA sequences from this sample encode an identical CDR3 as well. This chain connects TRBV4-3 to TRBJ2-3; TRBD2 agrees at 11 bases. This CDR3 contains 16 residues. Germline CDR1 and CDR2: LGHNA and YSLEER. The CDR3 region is CASSQISGRGTDTQYF. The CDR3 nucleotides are TGCGCTAGCAGCCAGATTAGCGGGAGGGGCACAGATACGCAGTATTTT.